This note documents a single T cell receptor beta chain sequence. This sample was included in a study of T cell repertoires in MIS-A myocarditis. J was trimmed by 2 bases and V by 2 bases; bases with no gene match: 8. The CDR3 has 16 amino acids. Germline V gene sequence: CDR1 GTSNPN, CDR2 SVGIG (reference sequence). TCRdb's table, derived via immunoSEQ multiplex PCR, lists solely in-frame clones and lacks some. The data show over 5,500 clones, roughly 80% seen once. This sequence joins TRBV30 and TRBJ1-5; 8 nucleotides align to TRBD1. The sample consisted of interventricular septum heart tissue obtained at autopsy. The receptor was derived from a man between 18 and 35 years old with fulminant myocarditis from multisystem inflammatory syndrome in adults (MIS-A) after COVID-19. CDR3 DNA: TGTGCCTGGAGTTACAGGGGGATGGTGGGCAATCAGCCCCAGCATTTT. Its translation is CAWSYRGMVGNQPQHF. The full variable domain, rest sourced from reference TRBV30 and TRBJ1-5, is SQTIHQWPATLVQPVGSPLSLECTVEGTSNPNLYWYRQAAGRGLQLLFYSVGIGQISSEVPQNLSASRPQDRQFILSSKKLLLSDSGFYLCAWSYRGMVGNQPQHFGDGTRLSIL.